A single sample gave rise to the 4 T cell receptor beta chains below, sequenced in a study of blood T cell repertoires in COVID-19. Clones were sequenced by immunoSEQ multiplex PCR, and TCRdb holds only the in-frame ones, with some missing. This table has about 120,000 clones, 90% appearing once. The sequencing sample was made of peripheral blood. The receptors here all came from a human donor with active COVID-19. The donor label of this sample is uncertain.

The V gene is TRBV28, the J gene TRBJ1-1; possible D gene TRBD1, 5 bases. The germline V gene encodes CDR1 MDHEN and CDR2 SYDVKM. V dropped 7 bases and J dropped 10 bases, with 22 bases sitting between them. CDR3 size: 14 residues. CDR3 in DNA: TGTGCCAGCACTAGACCGGGACTTTGGAGAGGAGCTTTCTTT. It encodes CASTRPGLWRGAFF.

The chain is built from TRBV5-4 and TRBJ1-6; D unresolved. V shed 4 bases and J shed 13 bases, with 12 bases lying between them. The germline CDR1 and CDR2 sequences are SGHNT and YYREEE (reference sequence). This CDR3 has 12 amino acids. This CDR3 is CASSPEGFPLHF. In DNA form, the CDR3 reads TGTGCCAGCAGCCCCGAGGGTTTCCCCCTCCACTTT.

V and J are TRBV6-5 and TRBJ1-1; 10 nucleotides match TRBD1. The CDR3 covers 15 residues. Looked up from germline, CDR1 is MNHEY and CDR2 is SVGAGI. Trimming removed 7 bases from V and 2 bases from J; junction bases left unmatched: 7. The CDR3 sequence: CASKGQGVLNTEAFF. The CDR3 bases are TGTGCCAGCAAAGGACAGGGGGTTTTAAACACTGAAGCTTTCTTT.

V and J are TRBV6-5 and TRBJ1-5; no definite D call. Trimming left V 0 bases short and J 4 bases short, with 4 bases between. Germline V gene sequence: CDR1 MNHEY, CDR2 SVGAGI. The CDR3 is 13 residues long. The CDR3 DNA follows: TGTGCCAGCAGTTACTCGGCAAATCAGCCCCAGCATTTT. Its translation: CASSYSANQPQHF.